These T cell receptor beta chains were read from a single sample in a study of cytomegalovirus exposure and HLA in healthy donors. The protocol was immunoSEQ multiplex PCR, while the TCRdb copy is restricted to in-frame clones and leaves out a portion. The sample contains about 170,000 clones, approximately 89% of which appear only once. The sequencing sample was made of PBMCs. The receptors derive from a woman under 30 in good health and CMV-seropositive. Each CDR3 is given with its conserved first and last residue. The D gene is left open where the match is weak. The size field is filled for only some rows; it gives once, few, many or a size class.

clone_size j_call d_call v_call cdr3_aa cdr3_nt
- TRBJ1-1 TRBD1 TRBV7-3 CASSTGGPNTEAFF TGTGCCAGCAGCACAGGGGGCCCGAACACTGAAGCTTTCTTT
few TRBJ2-1 TRBD2 TRBV28 CASSSPAGGYNEQFF TGTGCCAGCAGTTCCCCAGCGGGAGGGTACAATGAGCAGTTCTTC
- TRBJ2-7 TRBD2 TRBV30 CAWSIPSGAGETFGEQYF TGTGCCTGGAGCATCCCTTCTGGGGCGGGAGAAACTTTCGGCGAGCAGTACTTC
- TRBJ1-2 - TRBV25-1 CASSEPGREPNYGYTF TGTGCCAGCAGTGAACCCGGCAGGGAACCTAACTATGGCTACACCTTC
- TRBJ2-3 - TRBV30 CAWSVSPNTQYF TGTGCCTGGAGTGTATCCCCAAATACGCAGTATTTT
few TRBJ1-1 TRBD1 TRBV10-3 CAISESPLTGSPNTEAFF TGTGCCATCAGTGAGTCCCCCTTGACAGGGTCTCCGAACACTGAAGCTTTCTTT
- TRBJ2-1 - TRBV7-3 CASSILRDTNEQFF TGTGCCAGCAGCATCCTACGGGACACTAATGAGCAGTTCTTC
- TRBJ2-5 TRBD2 TRBV6-5 CASSYGGLAGETQYF TGTGCCAGCAGTTATGGCGGACTAGCCGGGGAGACCCAGTACTTC
- TRBJ2-6 - TRBV27 CASSLYWLHSGANVLTF TGTGCCAGCAGTTTGTATTGGCTGCACTCTGGGGCCAACGTCCTGACTTTC
- TRBJ2-1 TRBD1 TRBV7-3 CASSFPGQEKFF TGTGCCAGCAGCTTCCCGGGACAGGAAAAGTTCTTC
- TRBJ1-1 - TRBV29-1 CSVESLTEAFF TGCAGCGTTGAAAGCTTAACTGAAGCTTTCTTT
- TRBJ2-2 - TRBV5-1 CASSFGGNTGELFF TGCGCCAGCAGCTTCGGGGGGAACACCGGGGAGCTGTTTTTT
- TRBJ2-7 TRBD2 TRBV27 CASKRLAGGGYEQYF TGTGCCAGCAAAAGACTAGCGGGAGGGGGGTACGAGCAGTACTTC
- TRBJ2-7 - TRBV30 CAWSMMSGSKYEQYF TGTGCCTGGAGCATGATGTCCGGGAGTAAGTACGAGCAGTACTTC
once TRBJ1-1 - TRBV9 CASSAGVGFEAFF TGTGCCAGCAGCGCAGGGGTGGGGTTTGAAGCTTTCTTT
- TRBJ1-1 - TRBV18 CASSPQPLNTEAFF TGTGCCAGCTCACCACAGCCCTTGAACACTGAAGCTTTCTTT
- TRBJ2-1 - TRBV29-1 CSDDESTGGEQFF TGCAGCGACGACGAAAGCACCGGGGGTGAGCAGTTCTTC
- TRBJ2-3 - TRBV18 CASSPDRQDRTQYF TGTGCCAGCTCACCAGATAGACAGGATCGTACGCAGTATTTT
- TRBJ2-7 - TRBV10-1 CASSDPSGGSSYEQYF TGCGCCAGCAGTGACCCCAGTGGGGGGAGCTCCTACGAGCAGTACTTC
- TRBJ2-7 - TRBV23-1 CASSQHPVVRALYEQYF TGCGCCAGCAGTCAGCATCCCGTTGTACGAGCCCTTTACGAGCAGTACTTC
- TRBJ2-1 TRBD2 TRBV5-1 CASSLGTSGINEQFF TGCGCCAGCAGCTTGGGGACTAGCGGGATAAATGAGCAGTTCTTC
- TRBJ2-2 - TRBV5-8 CASSLTVTTGELFF TGTGCCAGCAGCTTGACGGTTACCACCGGGGAGCTGTTTTTT
- TRBJ2-3 - TRBV19 CASTPSGVGTDTQYF TGTGCCAGTACCCCCTCCGGGGTCGGCACAGATACGCAGTATTTT
- TRBJ1-3 - TRBV11-3 CASSGRYSGNTIYF TGTGCCAGCAGCGGGCGCTACTCTGGAAACACCATATATTTT
- TRBJ2-1 TRBD1 TRBV5-4 CASSPDRDNEQFF TGTGCCAGCAGCCCGGACAGGGACAATGAGCAGTTCTTC
- TRBJ2-7 - TRBV2 CAGNRDNAYEQYF TGTGCCGGCAACCGGGACAACGCCTACGAGCAGTACTTC
once TRBJ2-7 - TRBV7-9 CASSLAGGIEQYF TGTGCCAGCAGCTTAGCGGGGGGAATCGAGCAGTACTTC
- TRBJ2-1 TRBD2 TRBV10-3 CAISERAGPALEQFF TGTGCCATCAGTGAAAGAGCGGGACCCGCCCTAGAGCAGTTCTTC
- TRBJ1-5 TRBD1 TRBV29-1 CSVRTGESQPQHF TGCAGCGTCCGCACAGGGGAAAGTCAGCCCCAGCATTTT
- TRBJ2-1 - TRBV9 CASSDTSSSYNEQFF TGTGCCAGCAGCGACACCTCCAGCTCCTACAATGAGCAGTTCTTC
- TRBJ2-7 - TRBV6-6 CASSYDGNTYEQYF TGTGCCAGCAGTTACGACGGGAACACCTACGAGCAGTACTTC
- TRBJ2-6 - TRBV4-3 CASSLGVSGANVLTF TGCGCCAGCAGCCTTGGAGTCTCTGGGGCCAACGTCCTGACTTTC
- TRBJ1-1 - TRBV5-1 CASGGLPAGTEAFF TGCGCCAGCGGAGGACTCCCTGCGGGCACTGAAGCTTTCTTT
- TRBJ1-1 TRBD1 TRBV5-1 CASSPGTGAEAFF TGCGCCAGCAGCCCGGGGACAGGCGCTGAAGCTTTCTTT
once TRBJ2-2 TRBD2 TRBV9 CASSPPGTSRNTGELFF TGTGCCAGCAGCCCACCCGGGACTAGCAGGAACACCGGGGAGCTGTTTTTT
few TRBJ2-7 - TRBV7-9 CASSFASREGEQYF TGTGCCAGCAGCTTTGCCAGCCGAGAGGGCGAGCAGTACTTC
- TRBJ2-7 TRBD2 TRBV5-1 CASSLIVSGGSYEQYF TGCGCCAGCAGCTTGATAGTTAGCGGGGGATCCTACGAGCAGTACTTC
- TRBJ2-3 TRBD2 TRBV4-3 CASSQDGRLAGGPLGDTQYF TGCGCCAGCAGCCAAGATGGTCGGCTAGCGGGAGGGCCTCTTGGAGATACGCAGTATTTT
- TRBJ2-1 - TRBV2 CASSLQGLAGSSYNEQFF TGTGCCAGCAGCCTACAGGGATTAGCAGGTTCCTCCTACAATGAGCAGTTCTTC
once TRBJ1-1 TRBD1 TRBV5-5 CASSPGTVEAFF TGTGCCAGCAGCCCCGGGACAGTTGAAGCTTTCTTT
- TRBJ2-7 - TRBV7-3 CASSLKRVEEQYF TGTGCCAGCAGCTTAAAGCGGGTGGAGGAGCAGTACTTC